Following are 16 T cell receptor beta chains from one sample sequenced in a study of cytotoxic CD8 clonotypes in ibrutinib-treated CLL. TCRdb's copy holds only in-frame clones and misses some; the assay was immunoSEQ multiplex PCR. This sample has under 200,000 clones, with 84% found just once. Source: PBMCs, taken after 24 months of ibrutinib treatment. The receptor set was obtained from a human donor with chronic lymphocytic leukemia.

This clone was counted a single time. As DNA, the CDR3 is TGTGCCAGCAGCGTAGGGGGGCTAGCGGGAAGATACAATGAGCAGTTCTTC. As protein: CASSVGGLAGRYNEQFF. The chain carries TRBV9 and TRBJ2-1, with 9 bases identical to TRBD2. After removal of 0 bases from V and 4 bases from J, the junction contained 8 bases not matched to a gene. In germline, CDR1 is SGDLS, CDR2 YYNGEE. This CDR3 has 17 amino acids. The whole variable domain, filled in from reference TRBV9 and TRBJ2-1, reads DSGVTQTPKHLITATGQRVTLRCSPRSGDLSVYWYQQSLDQGLQFLIQYYNGEERAKGNILERFSAQQFPDLHSELNLSSLELGDSALYFCASSVGGLAGRYNEQFFGPGTRLTVL.

In DNA form, the CDR3 reads TGTGCTAGTGGTTTGGTGTCACTTGGGACAGGGGGTCTGTCCACTGAAGCTTTCTTT. It is translated as CASGLVSLGTGGLSTEAFF. This rearrangement joins TRBV12-5 to TRBJ1-1; 11 nucleotides agree with TRBD1. Unmatched junction bases numbered 13, after V lost 0 bases and J lost 4 bases. Germline CDR1 reads LGHNT; CDR2 reads FRNRAP. This CDR3 is built from 19 residues.

This chain links TRBV30 with TRBJ1-1; TRBD1 matches at 7 bases. J lost 6 bases, V lost 2 bases, and 9 bases had no gene match. There are 14 residues in the CDR3. Germline V gene sequence: CDR1 GTSNPN, CDR2 SVGIG (reference sequence). The CDR3 DNA reads TGTGCCTGGAGTACGGACAGGAGAGTCGCTGAAGCTTTCTTT. Residues: CAWSTDRRVAEAFF.

The rearrangement links TRBV14 to TRBJ2-1, with 14 bases that match TRBD2. Germline CDR1 SGHDN, CDR2 FVKESK. This CDR3 is 17 amino acids long. V gave up 4 bases and J gave up 6 bases; unmatched junction bases: 8. The CDR3 sequence is CASSPGLAGAGGNEQFF. The CDR3 DNA is TGTGCCAGCAGCCCGGGACTAGCGGGAGCGGGAGGCAATGAGCAGTTCTTC.

The CDR3 sequence: CATSRLTGANSPLHF. DNA of the CDR3: TGTGCCACCAGCAGGCTGACAGGGGCCAATTCACCCCTCCACTTT. This chain links TRBV15 with TRBJ1-6; TRBD1 aligns across 8 bases. Germline values: CDR1 LNHNV, CDR2 YYDKDF (reference sequence). The CDR3 loop spans 15 amino acids. V lost 3 bases to trimming and J lost 7 bases; unmatched junction nucleotides: 5.

The chain carries TRBV11-3 and TRBJ2-2; D may be TRBD2 (5 bases). The CDR3 loop spans 17 amino acids. Per germline, CDR1 SGHNT and CDR2 YENEEA. V lost 4 bases, J lost 6 bases, and 21 bases lay in between. The CDR3 sequence: CASSSPLFERVAGELFF. In nucleotides, the CDR3 is TGTGCCAGCAGCTCCCCCCTGTTTGAGAGGGTGGCCGGGGAGCTGTTTTTT.

This chain joins TRBV4-1 and TRBJ1-6, with D unresolved. Germline V gives CDR1 MGHRA, CDR2 YSYEKL. Trimming pared 0 bases from V and 0 bases from J, leaving 12 bases between. This CDR3 has 18 residues. The CDR3 coding sequence is TGCGCCAGCAGCCAAGATAACAGTTTGAGCTCCTATAATTCACCCCTCCACTTT. Its protein product is CASSQDNSLSSYNSPLHF.

The V gene is TRBV5-1, the J gene TRBJ1-4, with D possibly being TRBD1 (6 bases). V shed 4 bases and J shed 8 bases, with 21 bases lying between them. Per germline, CDR1 SGHRS and CDR2 YFSETQ. This CDR3 has 16 amino acids. The CDR3 coding sequence is TGCGCCAGCAGCCCCAACCAGATACAGGGTGTGGAAAAACTGTTTTTT. Protein product: CASSPNQIQGVEKLFF.

CDR3 DNA: TGTGCCAGCAGCTTGTTACCAGGGGGAAATGAGCAGTTCTTC. Its translation is CASSLLPGGNEQFF. V gene TRBV5-6 combines with J gene TRBJ2-1; the match to TRBD1 covers 7 bases. CDR1 is SGHDT, CDR2 YYEEEE, per germline. V was pared by 1 base and J by 7 bases, with 5 bases of the junction left unmatched. There are 14 residues in the CDR3.

In this sample, this clone turned up once. J is TRBJ2-2 and V is TRBV5-1; D possibly matches TRBD1 or TRBD2 (5 bases each). Trimming shortened V by 5 bases and J by 1 base, and 12 bases separated the two germline ends. Germline lookup yields CDR1 SGHRS and CDR2 YFSETQ. This CDR3 comprises 15 residues. The CDR3 protein is CASRGERLNTGELFF. In DNA, the CDR3 is TGCGCCAGCAGGGGGGAGCGACTGAACACCGGGGAGCTGTTTTTT.

V and J are TRBV29-1 and TRBJ2-5; D is undetermined. The CDR3 runs 12 residues. Trimming pared 3 bases from V and 0 bases from J, leaving 5 bases between. Germline CDR1 SQVTM, CDR2 ANQGSEA. CDR3 in amino acids: CSVERYQETQYF. DNA for the CDR3: TGCAGCGTTGAGAGGTACCAAGAGACCCAGTACTTC.

The rearrangement uses TRBV9 and TRBJ2-1; 8 bases fit TRBD2. V dropped 2 bases and J dropped 8; count of bases not matched to a gene: 3. Germline V gene lookup returns CDR1 SGDLS and CDR2 YYNGEE. The CDR3 length is 13 residues. The CDR3 DNA follows: TGTGCCAGCAGCGTTGGACTAGCCTATGAGCAGTTCTTC. This encodes CASSVGLAYEQFF.

The CDR3 sequence is CSVGTNYGYTF. The CDR3 DNA is TGCAGCGTGGGGACTAACTATGGCTACACCTTC. J is TRBJ1-2 and V is TRBV29-1; no firm D call. The CDR3 totals 11 residues. Per the germline V gene, CDR1 is SQVTM and CDR2 is ANQGSEA. The germline V and J ends were trimmed by 6 bases and 0 bases, with 5 bases remaining between them.

The chain has TRBV5-4 and TRBJ2-7; perhaps TRBD1 as D (6 bases). Per the germline V gene, CDR1 is SGHNT and CDR2 is YYREEE (reference sequence). The CDR3 spans 15 residues. Trimming removed 2 bases at V and 2 bases at J, with 14 bases between. The CDR3 region has the DNA TGTGCCAGCAGCTTCAAGGGACACCTACCCTACGAGCAGTACTTC. Protein product: CASSFKGHLPYEQYF.

The chain carries TRBV19 and TRBJ1-3, with 9 nucleotides matching TRBD1. The CDR3 totals 17 residues. Germline V gene sequence: CDR1 LNHDA, CDR2 SQIVND (reference sequence). V lost 4 bases and J lost 1; bases outside the gene matches: 8. CDR3 residues: CASSNPGQGDSGNTIYF. CDR3 DNA sequence: TGTGCCAGTAGTAACCCGGGACAGGGAGATTCTGGAAACACCATATATTTT.

The DNA for the CDR3 is TGTGCCAGCAGCCCAACCGGGACAGGGTACAATGAGCAGTTCTTC. It codes for CASSPTGTGYNEQFF. The chain is built from TRBV9 and TRBJ2-1; 9 bases fit TRBD1. There are 15 residues in the CDR3. With 4 bases clipped from V and 4 bases from J, the junction kept 6 bases outside the gene matches. Germline V CDR1 and CDR2: SGDLS, YYNGEE.